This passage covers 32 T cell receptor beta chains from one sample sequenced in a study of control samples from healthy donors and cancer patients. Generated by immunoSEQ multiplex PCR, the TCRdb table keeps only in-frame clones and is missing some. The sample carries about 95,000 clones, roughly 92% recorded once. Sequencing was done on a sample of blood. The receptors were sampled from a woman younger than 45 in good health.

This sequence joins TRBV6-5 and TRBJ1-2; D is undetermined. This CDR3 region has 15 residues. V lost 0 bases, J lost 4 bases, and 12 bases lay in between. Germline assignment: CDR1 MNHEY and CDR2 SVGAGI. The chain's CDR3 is CASSYSDNSAYGYTF. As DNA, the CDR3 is TGTGCCAGCAGTTACTCCGACAATTCGGCCTATGGCTACACCTTC.

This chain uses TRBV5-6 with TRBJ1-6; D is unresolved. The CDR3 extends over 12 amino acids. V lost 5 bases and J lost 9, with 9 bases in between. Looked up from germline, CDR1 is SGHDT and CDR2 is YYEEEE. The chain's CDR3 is CASSVLVSPLHF. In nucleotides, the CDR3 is TGTGCCAGCAGTGTCCTCGTTTCACCCCTCCACTTT.

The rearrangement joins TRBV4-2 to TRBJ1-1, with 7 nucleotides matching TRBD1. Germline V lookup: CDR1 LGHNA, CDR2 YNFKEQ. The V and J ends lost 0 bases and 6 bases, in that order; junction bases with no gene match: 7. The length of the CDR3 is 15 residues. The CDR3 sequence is CASSQDLRGLAEAFF. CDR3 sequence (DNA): TGTGCCAGCAGCCAAGATCTAAGGGGGCTGGCTGAAGCTTTCTTT.

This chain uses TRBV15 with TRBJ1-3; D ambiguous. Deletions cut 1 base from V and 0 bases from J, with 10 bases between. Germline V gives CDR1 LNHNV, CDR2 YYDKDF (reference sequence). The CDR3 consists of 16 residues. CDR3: CATSRAGIISGNTIYF. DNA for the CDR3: TGTGCCACCAGCAGAGCGGGGATTATCTCTGGAAACACCATATATTTT.

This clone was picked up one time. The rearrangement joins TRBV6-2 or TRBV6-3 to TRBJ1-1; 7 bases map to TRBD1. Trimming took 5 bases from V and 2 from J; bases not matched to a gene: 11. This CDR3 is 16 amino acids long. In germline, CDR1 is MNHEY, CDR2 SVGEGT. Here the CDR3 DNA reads TGTGCCAGCAGTCTCCGGCCGGGACAGCACAACACTGAAGCTTTCTTT. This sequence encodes CASSLRPGQHNTEAFF.

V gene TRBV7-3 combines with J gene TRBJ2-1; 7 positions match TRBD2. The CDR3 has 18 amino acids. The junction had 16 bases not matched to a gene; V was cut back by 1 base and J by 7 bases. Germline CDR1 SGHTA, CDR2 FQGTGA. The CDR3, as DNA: TGTGCCAGCAGCTTAAATTCCCCGGGGGGTCCGGGTCGGAATGAGCAGTTCTTC. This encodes CASSLNSPGGPGRNEQFF.

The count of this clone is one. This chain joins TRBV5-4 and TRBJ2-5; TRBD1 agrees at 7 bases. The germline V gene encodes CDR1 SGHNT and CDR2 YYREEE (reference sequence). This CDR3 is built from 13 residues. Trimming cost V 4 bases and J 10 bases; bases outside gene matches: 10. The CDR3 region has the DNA TGTGCCAGCAGCCTGTTTGACAGGGTTGGCCAGTACTTC. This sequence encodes CASSLFDRVGQYF.

CDR3 amino acids: CASSPSPGNGNTIYF. CDR3 in DNA: TGTGCCAGCTCACCATCTCCCGGGAACGGAAACACCATATATTTT. The J gene is TRBJ1-3, the V gene TRBV18; no clear D. From germline, CDR1 is KGHSH and CDR2 LQKENI. Trimming pared 2 bases from V and 4 bases from J, leaving 12 bases between. The CDR3 length is 15 residues.

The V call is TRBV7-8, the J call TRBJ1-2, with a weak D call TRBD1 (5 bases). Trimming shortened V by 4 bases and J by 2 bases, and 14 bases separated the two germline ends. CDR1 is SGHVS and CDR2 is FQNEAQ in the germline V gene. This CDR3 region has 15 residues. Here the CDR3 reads CASSSTRVFNYGYTF. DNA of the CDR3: TGTGCCAGCAGCTCCACCAGGGTATTCAACTATGGCTACACCTTC.

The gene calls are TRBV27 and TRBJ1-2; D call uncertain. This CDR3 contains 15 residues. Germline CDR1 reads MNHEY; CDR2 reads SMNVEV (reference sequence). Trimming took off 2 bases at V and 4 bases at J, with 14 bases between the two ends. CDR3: CASSLSIAVGYGYTF. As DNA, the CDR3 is TGTGCCAGCAGTTTAAGTATTGCAGTTGGCTATGGCTACACCTTC.

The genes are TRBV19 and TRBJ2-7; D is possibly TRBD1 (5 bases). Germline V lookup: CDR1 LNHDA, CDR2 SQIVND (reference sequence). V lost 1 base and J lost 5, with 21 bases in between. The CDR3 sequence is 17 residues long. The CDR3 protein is CASSIGVGWQGVNEQYF. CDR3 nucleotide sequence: TGTGCCAGTAGTATAGGAGTTGGGTGGCAGGGTGTCAACGAGCAGTACTTC.

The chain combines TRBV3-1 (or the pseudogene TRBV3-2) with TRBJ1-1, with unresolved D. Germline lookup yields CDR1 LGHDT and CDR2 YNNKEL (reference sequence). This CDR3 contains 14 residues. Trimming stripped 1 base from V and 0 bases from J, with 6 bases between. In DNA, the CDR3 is TGTGCCAGCAGCCAAGGTTACATGAACACTGAAGCTTTCTTT. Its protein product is CASSQGYMNTEAFF.

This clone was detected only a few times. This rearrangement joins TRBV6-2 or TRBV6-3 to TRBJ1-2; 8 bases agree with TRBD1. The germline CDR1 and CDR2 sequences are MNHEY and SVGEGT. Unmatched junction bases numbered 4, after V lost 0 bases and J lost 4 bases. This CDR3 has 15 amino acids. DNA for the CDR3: TGTGCCAGCAGTTACTCGCGGGACAGGATCTATGGCTACACCTTC. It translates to CASSYSRDRIYGYTF.

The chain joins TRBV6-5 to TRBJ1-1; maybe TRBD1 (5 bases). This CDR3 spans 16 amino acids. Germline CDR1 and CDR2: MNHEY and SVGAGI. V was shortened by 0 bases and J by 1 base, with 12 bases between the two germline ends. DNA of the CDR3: TGTGCCAGCAGTTACTCGTTCTGGACAACGAACACTGAAGCTTTCTTT. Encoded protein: CASSYSFWTTNTEAFF.

The CDR3 region is CSARGNEQYF. CDR3 coding DNA: TGCAGTGCTAGAGGGAACGAGCAGTACTTC. The rearrangement links TRBV20-1 to TRBJ2-7; D is uncertain. CDR3 length: 10 amino acids. From germline, CDR1 is DFQATT and CDR2 SNEGSKA (reference sequence). The germline V and J ends were trimmed by 1 base and 5 bases, with 3 bases remaining between them.

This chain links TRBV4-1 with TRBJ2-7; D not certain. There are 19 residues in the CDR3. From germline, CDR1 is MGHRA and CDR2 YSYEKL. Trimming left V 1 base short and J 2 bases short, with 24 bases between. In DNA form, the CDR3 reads TGCGCCAGCAGCCAAGTGTTGAGAGGCGTCAAAAACCCCCCCTACGAGCAGTACTTC. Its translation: CASSQVLRGVKNPPYEQYF.

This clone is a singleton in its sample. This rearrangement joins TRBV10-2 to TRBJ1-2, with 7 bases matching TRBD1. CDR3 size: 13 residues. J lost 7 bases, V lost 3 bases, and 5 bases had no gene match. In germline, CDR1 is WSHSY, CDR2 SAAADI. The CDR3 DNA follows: TGCGCCAGCAGTGAAAGGGGGCAAGGTGGCTACACCTTC. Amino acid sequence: CASSERGQGGYTF.

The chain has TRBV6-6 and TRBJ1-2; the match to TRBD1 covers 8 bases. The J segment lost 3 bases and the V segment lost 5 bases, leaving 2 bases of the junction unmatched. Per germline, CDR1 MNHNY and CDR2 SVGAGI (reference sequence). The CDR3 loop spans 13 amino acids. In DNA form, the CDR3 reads TGTGCCAGCAGTCCGGGACAGGACTATGGCTACACCTTC. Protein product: CASSPGQDYGYTF.

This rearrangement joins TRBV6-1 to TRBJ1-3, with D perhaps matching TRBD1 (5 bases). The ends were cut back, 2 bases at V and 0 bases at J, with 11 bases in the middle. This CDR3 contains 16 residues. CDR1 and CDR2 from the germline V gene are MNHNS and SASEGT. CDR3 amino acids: CASSEFGQSSGNTIYF. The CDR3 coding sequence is TGTGCCAGCAGTGAATTCGGACAAAGCTCTGGAAACACCATATATTTT.

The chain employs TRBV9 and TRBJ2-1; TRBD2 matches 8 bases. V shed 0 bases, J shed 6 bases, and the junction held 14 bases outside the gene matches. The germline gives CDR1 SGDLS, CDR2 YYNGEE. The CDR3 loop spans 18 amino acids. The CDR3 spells CASSVVPSGSGRINEQFF. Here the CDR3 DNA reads TGTGCCAGCAGCGTAGTCCCTTCGGGGAGCGGGAGAATCAATGAGCAGTTCTTC.

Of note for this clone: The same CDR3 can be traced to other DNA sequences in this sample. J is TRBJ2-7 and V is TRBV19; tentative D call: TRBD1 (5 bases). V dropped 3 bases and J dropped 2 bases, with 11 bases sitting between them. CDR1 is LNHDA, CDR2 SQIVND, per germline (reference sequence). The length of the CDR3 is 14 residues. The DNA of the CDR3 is TGTGCCAGTAGTATTACAGGTGGGCCCTACGAGCAGTACTTC. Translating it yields CASSITGGPYEQYF.

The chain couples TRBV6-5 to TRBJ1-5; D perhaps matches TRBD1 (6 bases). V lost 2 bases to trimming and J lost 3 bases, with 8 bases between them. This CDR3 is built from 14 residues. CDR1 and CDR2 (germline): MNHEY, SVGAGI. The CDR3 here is CASSYRDTNQPQHF. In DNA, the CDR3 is TGTGCCAGCAGTTACCGGGACACCAATCAGCCCCAGCATTTT.

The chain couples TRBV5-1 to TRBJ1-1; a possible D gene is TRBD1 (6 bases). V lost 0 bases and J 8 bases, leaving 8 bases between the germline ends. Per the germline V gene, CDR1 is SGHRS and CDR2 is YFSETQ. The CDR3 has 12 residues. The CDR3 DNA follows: TGCGCCAGCAGCTTGGACAGGGACGAAGCTTTCTTT. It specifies CASSLDRDEAFF. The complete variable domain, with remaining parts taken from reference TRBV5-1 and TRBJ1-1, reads KAGVTQTPRYLIKTRGQQVTLSCSPISGHRSVSWYQQTPGQGLQFLFEYFSETQRNKGNFPGRFSGRQFSNSRSEMNVSTLELGDSALYLCASSLDRDEAFFGQGTRLTVV.

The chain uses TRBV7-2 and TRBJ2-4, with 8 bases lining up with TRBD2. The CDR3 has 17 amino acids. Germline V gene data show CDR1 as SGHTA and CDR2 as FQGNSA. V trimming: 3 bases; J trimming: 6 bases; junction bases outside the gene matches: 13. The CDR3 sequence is CASSFGGRARGGNIQYF. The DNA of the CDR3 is TGTGCCAGCAGCTTCGGGGGCCGGGCCCGGGGGGGAAACATTCAGTACTTC. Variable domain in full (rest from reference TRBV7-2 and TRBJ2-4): GAGVSQSPSNKVTEKGKDVELRCDPISGHTALYWYRQSLGQGLEFLIYFQGNSAPDKSGLPSDRFSAERTGGSVSTLTIQRTQQEDSAVYLCASSFGGRARGGNIQYFGAGTRLSVL.

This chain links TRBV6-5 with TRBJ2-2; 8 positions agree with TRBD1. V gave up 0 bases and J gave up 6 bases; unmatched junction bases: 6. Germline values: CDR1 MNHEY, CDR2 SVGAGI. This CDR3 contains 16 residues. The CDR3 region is CASSYSWTGQPGELFF. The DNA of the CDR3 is TGTGCCAGCAGTTACTCCTGGACAGGGCAACCCGGGGAGCTGTTTTTT.

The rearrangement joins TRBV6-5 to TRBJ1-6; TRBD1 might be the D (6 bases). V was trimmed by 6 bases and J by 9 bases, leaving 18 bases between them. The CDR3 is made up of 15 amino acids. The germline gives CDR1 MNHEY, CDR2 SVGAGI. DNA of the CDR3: TGTGCCAGCAGGCCCTTTCAGGGGTCGGCTTCACCCCTCCACTTT. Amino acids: CASRPFQGSASPLHF.

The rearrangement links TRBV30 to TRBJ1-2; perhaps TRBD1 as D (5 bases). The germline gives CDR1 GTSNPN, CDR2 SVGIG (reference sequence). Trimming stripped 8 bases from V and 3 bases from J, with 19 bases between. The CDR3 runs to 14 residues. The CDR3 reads CAHTRGNFYYGYTF. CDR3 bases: TGTGCCCATACCCGGGGGAACTTCTACTATGGCTACACCTTC.

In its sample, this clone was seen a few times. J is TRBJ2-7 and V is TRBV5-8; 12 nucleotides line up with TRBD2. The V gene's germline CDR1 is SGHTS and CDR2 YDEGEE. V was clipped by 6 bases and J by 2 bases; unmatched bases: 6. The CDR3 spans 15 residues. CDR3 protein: CASIPGLAGTYEQYF. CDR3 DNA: TGTGCCAGCATACCCGGACTAGCGGGGACCTACGAGCAGTACTTC. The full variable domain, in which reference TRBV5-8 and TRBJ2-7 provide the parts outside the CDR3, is EAGVTQSPTHLIKTRGQQATLRCSPISGHTSVYWYQQALGLGLQFLLWYDEGEERNRGNFPPRFSGRQFPNYSSELNVNALELEDSALYLCASIPGLAGTYEQYFGPGTRLTVT.

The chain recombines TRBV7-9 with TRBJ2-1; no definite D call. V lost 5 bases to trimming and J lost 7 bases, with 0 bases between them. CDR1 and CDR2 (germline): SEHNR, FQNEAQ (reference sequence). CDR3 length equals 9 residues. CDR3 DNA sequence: TGTGCCAGCAGCAATGAGCAGTTCTTC. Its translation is CASSNEQFF. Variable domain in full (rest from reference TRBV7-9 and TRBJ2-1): DTGVSQNPRHKITKRGQNVTFRCDPISEHNRLYWYRQTLGQGPEFLTYFQNEAQLEKSRLLSDRFSAERPKGSFSTLEIQRTEQGDSAMYLCASSNEQFFGPGTRLTVL.

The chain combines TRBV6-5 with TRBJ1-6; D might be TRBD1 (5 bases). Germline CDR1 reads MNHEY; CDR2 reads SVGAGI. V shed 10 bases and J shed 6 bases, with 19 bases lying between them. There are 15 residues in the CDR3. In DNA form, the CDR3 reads TGTGCCACCTGGCCAAGACAGAGCCCTAATTCACCCCTCCACTTT. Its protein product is CATWPRQSPNSPLHF.

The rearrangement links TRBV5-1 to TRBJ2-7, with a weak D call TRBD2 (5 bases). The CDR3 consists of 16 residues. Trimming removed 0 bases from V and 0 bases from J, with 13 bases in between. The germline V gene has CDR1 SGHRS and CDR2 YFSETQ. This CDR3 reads CASSLAYGLRSYEQYF. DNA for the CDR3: TGCGCCAGCAGCTTGGCCTACGGACTTCGCTCCTACGAGCAGTACTTC.

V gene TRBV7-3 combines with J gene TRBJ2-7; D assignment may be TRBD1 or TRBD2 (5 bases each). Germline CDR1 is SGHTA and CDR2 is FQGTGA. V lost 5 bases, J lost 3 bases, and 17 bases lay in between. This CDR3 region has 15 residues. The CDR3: CASSPTGTEDYEQYF. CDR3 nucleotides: TGTGCCAGCAGCCCAACCGGGACCGAAGACTACGAGCAGTACTTC.